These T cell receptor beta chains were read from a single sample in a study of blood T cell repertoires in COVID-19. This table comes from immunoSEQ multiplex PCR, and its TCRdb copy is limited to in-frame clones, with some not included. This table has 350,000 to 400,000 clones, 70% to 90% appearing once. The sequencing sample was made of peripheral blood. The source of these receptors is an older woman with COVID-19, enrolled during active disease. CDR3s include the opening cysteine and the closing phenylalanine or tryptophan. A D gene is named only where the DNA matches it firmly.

CASSFDRGGELFF TRBJ2-2 TRBD1 TRBV5-4
CASGKGAGVEKLFF TRBJ1-4 . TRBV25-1
CASSYGALPGQKLTDTQYF TRBJ2-3 . TRBV19
CASSQGANEKLFF TRBJ1-4 TRBD1 TRBV12-3/TRBV12-4
CASSVGQDNEQFF TRBJ2-1 . TRBV9
CASSPRSLAGTSTDTQYF TRBJ2-3 TRBD2 TRBV18
CASRRTGNTEAFF TRBJ1-1 TRBD1 TRBV12-3/TRBV12-4
CASSLRASGADTQYF TRBJ2-3 TRBD2 TRBV7-3
CASSGTKETQYF TRBJ2-5 TRBD2 TRBV5-4
CASSTGLAGGPGSYNEQFF TRBJ2-1 TRBD2 TRBV6-2/TRBV6-3
CASSEDRGDYGYTF TRBJ1-2 TRBD1 TRBV6-1
CAWSVLSGTAHGYTF TRBJ1-2 TRBD1 TRBV30
CASYSGLITGELFF TRBJ2-2 . TRBV2
CATSRDDQGAVIDTQYF TRBJ2-3 TRBD1 TRBV15
CASRGGQGAFEAFF TRBJ1-1 TRBD1 TRBV6-5
CASSPQGRFDEQYF TRBJ2-7 . TRBV3-1/TRBV3-2